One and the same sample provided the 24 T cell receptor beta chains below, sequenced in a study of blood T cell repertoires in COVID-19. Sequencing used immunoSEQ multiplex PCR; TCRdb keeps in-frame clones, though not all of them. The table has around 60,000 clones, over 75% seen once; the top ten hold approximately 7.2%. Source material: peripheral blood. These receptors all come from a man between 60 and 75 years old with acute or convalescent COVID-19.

CDR3 loop: CASSENRFAPQHF. The CDR3 nucleotides read TGTGCCAGCAGTGAGAACAGGTTTGCGCCCCAGCATTTT. The chain has TRBV6-1 and TRBJ1-5; maybe TRBD1 (5 bases). The CDR3 is made up of 13 amino acids. V lost 3 bases and J 9 bases, leaving 12 bases between the germline ends. Germline V gene lookup returns CDR1 MNHNS and CDR2 SASEGT.

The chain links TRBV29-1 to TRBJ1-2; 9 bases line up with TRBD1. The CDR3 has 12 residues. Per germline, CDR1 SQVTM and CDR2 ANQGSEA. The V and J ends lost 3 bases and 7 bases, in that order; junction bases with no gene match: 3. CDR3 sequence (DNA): TGCAGCGTTGAGACAGGGGGGGGTGGCTACACCTTC. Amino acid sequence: CSVETGGGGYTF.

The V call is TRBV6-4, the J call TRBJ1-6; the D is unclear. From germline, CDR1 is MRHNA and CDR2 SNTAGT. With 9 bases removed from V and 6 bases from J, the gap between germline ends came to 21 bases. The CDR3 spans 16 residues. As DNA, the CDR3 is TGTGCCAGGTTCTTTTGGGCATACTCGCGTAATTCACCCCTCCACTTT. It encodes CARFFWAYSRNSPLHF.

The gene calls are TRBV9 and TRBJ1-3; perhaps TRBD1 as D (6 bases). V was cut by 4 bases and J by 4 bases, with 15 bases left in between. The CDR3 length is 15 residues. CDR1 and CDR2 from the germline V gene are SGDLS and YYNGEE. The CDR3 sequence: CASSPTGILGNTIYF. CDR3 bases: TGTGCCAGCAGCCCAACAGGGATTTTGGGAAACACCATATATTTT.

The DNA of the CDR3 is TGTGCCTGGAGTGTGGAGGAGTTCCAGCCCCAGCATTTT. Amino acids: CAWSVEEFQPQHF. The rearrangement links TRBV30 to TRBJ1-5; D is ambiguous. V dropped 0 bases and J dropped 7 bases, with 10 bases sitting between them. This CDR3 spans 13 amino acids. Germline CDR1 and CDR2: GTSNPN and SVGIG (reference sequence). Complete variable domain (other parts from reference TRBV30 and TRBJ1-5): SQTIHQWPATLVQPVGSPLSLECTVEGTSNPNLYWYRQAAGRGLQLLFYSVGIGQISSEVPQNLSASRPQDRQFILSSKKLLLSDSGFYLCAWSVEEFQPQHFGDGTRLSIL.

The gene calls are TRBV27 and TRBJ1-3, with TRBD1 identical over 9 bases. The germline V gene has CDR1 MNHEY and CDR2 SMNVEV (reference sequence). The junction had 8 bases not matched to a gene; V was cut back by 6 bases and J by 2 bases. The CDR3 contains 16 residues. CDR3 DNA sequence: TGTGCCAGCAGCCCCTACGACAGGGGGACTGGAAACACCATATATTTT. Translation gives CASSPYDRGTGNTIYF.

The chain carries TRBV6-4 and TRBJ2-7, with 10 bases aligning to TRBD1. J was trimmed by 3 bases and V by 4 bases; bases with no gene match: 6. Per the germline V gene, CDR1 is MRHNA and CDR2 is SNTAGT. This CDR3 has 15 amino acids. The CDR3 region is CASSGRQGANYEQYF. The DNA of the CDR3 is TGTGCCAGCAGTGGCCGACAGGGGGCCAACTACGAGCAGTACTTC.

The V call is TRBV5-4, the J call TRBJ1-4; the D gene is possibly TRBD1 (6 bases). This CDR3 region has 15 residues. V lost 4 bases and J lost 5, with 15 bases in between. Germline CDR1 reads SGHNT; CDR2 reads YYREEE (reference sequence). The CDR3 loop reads CASSGGSGVNEKLFF. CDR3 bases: TGTGCCAGCAGCGGGGGTTCAGGGGTGAATGAAAAACTGTTTTTT.

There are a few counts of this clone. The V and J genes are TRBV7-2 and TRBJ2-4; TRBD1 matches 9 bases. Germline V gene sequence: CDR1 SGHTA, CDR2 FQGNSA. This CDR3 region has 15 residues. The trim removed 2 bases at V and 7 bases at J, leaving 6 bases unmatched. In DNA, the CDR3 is TGTGCCAGCAGCTTAAGGTGGACAGGGGCTAACATTCAGTACTTC. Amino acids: CASSLRWTGANIQYF.

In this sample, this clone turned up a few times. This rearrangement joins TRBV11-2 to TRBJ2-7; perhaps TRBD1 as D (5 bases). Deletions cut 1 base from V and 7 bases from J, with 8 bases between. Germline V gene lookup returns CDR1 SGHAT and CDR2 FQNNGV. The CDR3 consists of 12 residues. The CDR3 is CASSLGAGEQYF. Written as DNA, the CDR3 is TGTGCCAGCAGCTTAGGGGCAGGGGAGCAGTACTTC.

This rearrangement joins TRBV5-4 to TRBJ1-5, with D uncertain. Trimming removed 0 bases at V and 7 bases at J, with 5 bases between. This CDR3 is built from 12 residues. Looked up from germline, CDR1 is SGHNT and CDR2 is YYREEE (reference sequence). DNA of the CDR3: TGTGCCAGCAGCTTGGTCGGGCAGCCCCAGCATTTT. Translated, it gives CASSLVGQPQHF.

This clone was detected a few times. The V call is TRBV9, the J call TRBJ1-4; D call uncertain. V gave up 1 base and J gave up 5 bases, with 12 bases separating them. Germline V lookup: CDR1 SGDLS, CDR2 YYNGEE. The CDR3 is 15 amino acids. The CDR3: CASSVQDYNNEKLFF. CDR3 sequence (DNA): TGTGCCAGCAGCGTACAAGACTACAACAATGAAAAACTGTTTTTT.

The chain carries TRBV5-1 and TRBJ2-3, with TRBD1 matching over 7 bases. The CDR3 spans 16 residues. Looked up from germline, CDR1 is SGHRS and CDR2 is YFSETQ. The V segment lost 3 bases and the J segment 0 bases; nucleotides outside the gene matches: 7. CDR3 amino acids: CASSWTGASSTDTQYF. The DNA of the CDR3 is TGCGCCAGCAGCTGGACAGGAGCCTCTAGCACAGATACGCAGTATTTT.

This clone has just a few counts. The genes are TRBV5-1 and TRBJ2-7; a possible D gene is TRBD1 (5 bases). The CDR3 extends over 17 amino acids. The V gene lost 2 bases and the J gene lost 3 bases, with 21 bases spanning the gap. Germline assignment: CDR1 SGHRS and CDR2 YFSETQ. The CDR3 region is CASSLGAAVLSDYEQYF. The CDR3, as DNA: TGCGCCAGCAGCTTAGGGGCTGCGGTGCTTTCTGACTACGAGCAGTACTTC.

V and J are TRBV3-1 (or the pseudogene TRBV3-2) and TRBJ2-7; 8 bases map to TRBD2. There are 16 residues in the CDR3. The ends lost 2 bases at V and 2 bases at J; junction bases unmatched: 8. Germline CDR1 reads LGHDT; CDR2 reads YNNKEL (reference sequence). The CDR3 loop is CASSQSSGGNPYEQYF. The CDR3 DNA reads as TGTGCCAGCAGCCAATCATCGGGGGGGAACCCCTACGAGCAGTACTTC.

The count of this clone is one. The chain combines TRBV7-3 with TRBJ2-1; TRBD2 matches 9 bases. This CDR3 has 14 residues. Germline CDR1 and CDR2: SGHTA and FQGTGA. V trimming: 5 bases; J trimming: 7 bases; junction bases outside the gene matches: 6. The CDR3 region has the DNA TGTGCCAGCAGCCCAGGGGCGGGGGGGAATGAGCAGTTCTTC. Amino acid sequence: CASSPGAGGNEQFF.

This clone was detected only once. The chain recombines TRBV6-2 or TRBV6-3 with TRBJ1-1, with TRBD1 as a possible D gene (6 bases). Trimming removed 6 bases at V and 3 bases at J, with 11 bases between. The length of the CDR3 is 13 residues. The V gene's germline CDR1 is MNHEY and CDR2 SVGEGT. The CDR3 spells CASSSTGYTEAFF. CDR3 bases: TGTGCCAGCAGCTCGACAGGATACACTGAAGCTTTCTTT.

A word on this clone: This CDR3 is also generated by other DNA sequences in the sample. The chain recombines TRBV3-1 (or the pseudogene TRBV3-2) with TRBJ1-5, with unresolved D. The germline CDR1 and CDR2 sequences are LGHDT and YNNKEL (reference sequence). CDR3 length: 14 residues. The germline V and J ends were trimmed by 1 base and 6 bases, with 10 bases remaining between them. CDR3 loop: CASSQGGKSQPQHF. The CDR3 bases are TGTGCCAGCAGCCAAGGAGGCAAAAGTCAGCCCCAGCATTTT.

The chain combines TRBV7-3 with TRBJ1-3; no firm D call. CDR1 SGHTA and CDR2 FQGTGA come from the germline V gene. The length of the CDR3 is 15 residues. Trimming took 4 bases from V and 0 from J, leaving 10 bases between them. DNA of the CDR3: TGTGCCAGCAGCTCTCACATGATCTCTGGAAACACCATATATTTT. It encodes CASSSHMISGNTIYF. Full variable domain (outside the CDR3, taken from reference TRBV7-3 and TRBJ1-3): GAGVSQTPSNKVTEKGKYVELRCDPISGHTALYWYRQSLGQGPEFLIYFQGTGAADDSGLPNDRFFAVRPEGSVSTLKIQRTERGDSAVYLCASSSHMISGNTIYFGEGSWLTVV.

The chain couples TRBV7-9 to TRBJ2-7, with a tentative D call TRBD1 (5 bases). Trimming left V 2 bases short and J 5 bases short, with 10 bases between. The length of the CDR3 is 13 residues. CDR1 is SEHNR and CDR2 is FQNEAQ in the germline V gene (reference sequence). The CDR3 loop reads CASSLRQTDEQYF. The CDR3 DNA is TGTGCCAGCAGCTTAAGACAGACCGACGAGCAGTACTTC.

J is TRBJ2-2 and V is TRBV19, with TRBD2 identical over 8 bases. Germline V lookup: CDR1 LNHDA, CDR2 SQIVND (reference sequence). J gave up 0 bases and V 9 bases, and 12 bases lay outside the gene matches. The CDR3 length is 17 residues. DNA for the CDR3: TGTGCCAGCCAGACGCGGGGCGGGGGGTCGAACACCGGGGAGCTGTTTTTT. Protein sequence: CASQTRGGGSNTGELFF.

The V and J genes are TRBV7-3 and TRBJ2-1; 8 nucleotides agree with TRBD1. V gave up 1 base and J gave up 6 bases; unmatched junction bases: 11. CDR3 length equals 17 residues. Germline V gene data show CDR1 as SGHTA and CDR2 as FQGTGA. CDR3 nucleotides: TGTGCCAGCAGCTTAAAAGTCAGAACAGGGGGTACCAATGAGCAGTTCTTC. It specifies CASSLKVRTGGTNEQFF.

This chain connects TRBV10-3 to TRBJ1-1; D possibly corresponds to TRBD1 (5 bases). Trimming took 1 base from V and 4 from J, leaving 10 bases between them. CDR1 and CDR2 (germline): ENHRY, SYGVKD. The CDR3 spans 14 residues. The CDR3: CAISEWGGSTEAFF. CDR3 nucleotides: TGTGCCATCAGTGAGTGGGGGGGGAGCACTGAAGCTTTCTTT.

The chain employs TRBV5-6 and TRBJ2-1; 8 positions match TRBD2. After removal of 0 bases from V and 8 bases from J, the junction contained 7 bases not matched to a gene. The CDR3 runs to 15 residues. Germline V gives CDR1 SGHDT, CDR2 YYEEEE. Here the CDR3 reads CASSLGGTSSDEQFF. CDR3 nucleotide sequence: TGTGCCAGCAGCTTGGGTGGGACTAGTAGCGATGAGCAGTTCTTC.